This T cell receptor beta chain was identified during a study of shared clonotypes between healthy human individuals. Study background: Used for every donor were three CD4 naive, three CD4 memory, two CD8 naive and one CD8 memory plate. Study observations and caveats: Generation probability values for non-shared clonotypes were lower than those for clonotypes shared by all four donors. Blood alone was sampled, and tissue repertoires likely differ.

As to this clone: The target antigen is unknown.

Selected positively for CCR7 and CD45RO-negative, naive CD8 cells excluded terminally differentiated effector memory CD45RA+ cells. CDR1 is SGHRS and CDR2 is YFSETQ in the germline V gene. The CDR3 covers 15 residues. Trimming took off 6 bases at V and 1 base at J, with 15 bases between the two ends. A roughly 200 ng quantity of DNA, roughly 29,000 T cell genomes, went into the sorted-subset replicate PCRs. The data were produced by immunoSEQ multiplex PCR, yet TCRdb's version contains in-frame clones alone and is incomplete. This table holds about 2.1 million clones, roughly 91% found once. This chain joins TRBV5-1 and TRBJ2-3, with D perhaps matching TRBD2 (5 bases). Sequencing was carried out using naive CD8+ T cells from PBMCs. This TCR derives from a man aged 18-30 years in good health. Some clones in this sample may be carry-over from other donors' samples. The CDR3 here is CASTWGAAGTDTQYF. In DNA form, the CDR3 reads TGCGCCAGCACATGGGGAGCGGCAGGCACAGATACGCAGTATTTT.